The table lists the clone carrying this T cell receptor (beta chain) with a few counts. No antigen is known for it. This specimen belongs to a study of T cells after yellow fever vaccination. Study-wide background: Researchers used SMART-Seq v4 Ultra Low Input to prepare fractions that had low cell numbers.

The CDR3 covers 14 residues. Looked up from germline, CDR1 is SGHTA and CDR2 is FQGNSA. V was pared by 1 base and J by 7 bases, with 8 bases between. TCRdb re-called the 5' RACE reads through MiXCR, storing one row per CDR3 protein. The table includes about 580,000 distinct CDR3 sequences, about 15% detected once. General observations from the study: In FACS-sorted repertoires, abundant clonotypes from the bulk population could appear as contaminants. Primary-vaccination clones mostly resurfaced post-booster (96% CD4, roughly 90% CD8). It was a weaker secondary response, yet one that peaked faster, at day 5 versus 15.

The chain combines TRBV7-2 with TRBJ1-6; D call uncertain. This clonotype was sampled from a young man who received the YFV17D yellow fever vaccine. Material: PBMCs, obtained 5 days after the first yellow fever vaccination. CDR3 DNA sequence: TGTGCCAGCAGCTTAGGCGTCACAAATTCACCCCTCCACTTT. It yields the protein CASSLGVTNSPLHF.